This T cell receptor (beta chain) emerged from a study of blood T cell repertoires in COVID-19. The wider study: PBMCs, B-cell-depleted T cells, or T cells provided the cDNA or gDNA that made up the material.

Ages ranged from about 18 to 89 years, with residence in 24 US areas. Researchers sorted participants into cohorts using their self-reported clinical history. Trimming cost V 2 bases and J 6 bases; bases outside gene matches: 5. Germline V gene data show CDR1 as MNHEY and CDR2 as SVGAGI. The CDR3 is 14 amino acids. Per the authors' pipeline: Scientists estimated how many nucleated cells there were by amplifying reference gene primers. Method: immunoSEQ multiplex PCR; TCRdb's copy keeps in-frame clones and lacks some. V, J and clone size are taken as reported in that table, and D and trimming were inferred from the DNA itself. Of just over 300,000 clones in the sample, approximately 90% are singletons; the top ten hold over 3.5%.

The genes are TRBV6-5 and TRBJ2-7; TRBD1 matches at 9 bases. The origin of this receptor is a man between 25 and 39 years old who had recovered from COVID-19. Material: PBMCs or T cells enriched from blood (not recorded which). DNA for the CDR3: TGTGCCAGCAGTTACAAACAGGGGGCAGGCGAGCAGTACTTC. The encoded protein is CASSYKQGAGEQYF.